This TCR beta chain originates from a study of shared clonotypes between healthy human individuals. General study findings and limits: A generally larger estimated richness was seen in naive subsets than in memory subsets.

Study processing details: Because ImmunoSEQ provided only junction sequences with no quality scores, the filtering differed. Measured with immunoSEQ multiplex PCR; TCRdb has only the in-frame clones, and not every one. D and trimming come from the DNA, and the V and J calls and clone size come from that table. The sample has around 690,000 clones, about 90% seen once. On this clone: Antigen unknown.

Sequencing input: memory CD8+ T cells from PBMCs. Subset denoted: CD45RO+ cells pooled with CCR7-negative TemRA cells. The TCR originated in a man aged 18 to 30 in good health. Some clones in this sample may be carry-over from other donors' samples.

In DNA, the CDR3 is TGTGCCAGCAGCGCCCGGGACAGAACCTACGAGCAGTACTTC. This gives the protein CASSARDRTYEQYF. The chain has TRBV9 and TRBJ2-7; 7 bases align to TRBD1. The CDR3 has 14 amino acids. Germline CDR1 SGDLS, CDR2 YYNGEE. With 3 bases clipped from V and 2 bases from J, the junction kept 5 bases outside the gene matches.